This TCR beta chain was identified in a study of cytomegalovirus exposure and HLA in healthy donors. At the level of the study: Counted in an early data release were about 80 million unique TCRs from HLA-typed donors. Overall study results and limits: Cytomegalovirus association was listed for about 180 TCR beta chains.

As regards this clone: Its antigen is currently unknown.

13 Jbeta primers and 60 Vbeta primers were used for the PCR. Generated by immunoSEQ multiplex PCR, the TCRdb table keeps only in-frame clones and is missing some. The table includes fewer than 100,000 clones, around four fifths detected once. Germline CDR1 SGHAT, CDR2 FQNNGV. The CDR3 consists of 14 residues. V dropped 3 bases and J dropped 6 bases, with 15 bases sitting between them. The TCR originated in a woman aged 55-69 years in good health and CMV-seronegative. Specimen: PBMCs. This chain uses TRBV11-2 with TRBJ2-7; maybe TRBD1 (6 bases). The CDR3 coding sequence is TGTGCCAGCAGCTTTTACACAGGGTCTAGCGAGCAGTACTTC. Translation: CASSFYTGSSEQYF.